This T cell receptor (beta chain) stems from a study of early T cells in non-severe SARS-CoV-2 infection. The table lists this clonotype with a few counts. MiXCR, applied by TCRdb to the 5' RACE reads, yields one record per CDR3 protein. The sample lists approximately 70,000 distinct CDR3 sequences, roughly an eighth occurring once. This clonotype was obtained from an adult who was a healthcare worker with PCR-confirmed SARS-CoV-2 infection or an uninfected control (not recorded which). Sequences were obtained from whole blood.

CDR3 DNA sequence: TGTGCCAGCAGCCAAGGGGACAGGGTCGACGAGCAGTACTTC. Residues: CASSQGDRVDEQYF. The chain recombines TRBV3-1 with TRBJ2-7; 9 bases match TRBD1. This CDR3 contains 14 residues. The germline V gene has CDR1 LGHDT and CDR2 YNNKEL (reference sequence). Trimming removed 1 base from V and 5 bases from J; junction bases left unmatched: 3.